Below, 25 T cell receptor beta chains from the same sample are listed, as sequenced in a study of preoperative IRX-2 immunotherapy in early breast cancer. Method: immunoSEQ multiplex PCR; TCRdb's copy keeps in-frame clones and lacks some. The sample carries roughly 93,000 clones, 70% to 90% recorded once. Indicated treatment: preoperative locoregional IRX-2 cytokine immunotherapy. Material: tumor tissue, obtained after IRX-2 immunotherapy. The receptors were sampled from a human donor with breast cancer.

This clone was counted a single time. DNA of the CDR3: TGTGCCAGTAGTCCGCGACAGAGAACCTACGAGCAGTACTTC. This codes for CASSPRQRTYEQYF. The chain links TRBV19 to TRBJ2-7; D is perhaps TRBD1 (5 bases). This CDR3 is 14 amino acids long. V dropped 5 bases and J dropped 2 bases, with 13 bases sitting between them. Germline CDR1 and CDR2: LNHDA and SQIVND (reference sequence).

The chain uses TRBV18 and TRBJ1-2; D is unclear. The CDR3 runs 14 residues. Trimming removed 3 bases from V and 6 bases from J, with 14 bases in between. The germline CDR1 and CDR2 sequences are KGHSH and LQKENI. CDR3 sequence (DNA): TGTGCCAGCTCACCGTTGGCGACGGAGAATGGCTACACCTTC. It is translated as CASSPLATENGYTF.

This chain links TRBV28 with TRBJ1-2, with TRBD1 identical over 7 bases. V shed 6 bases and J 3 bases; nucleotides not matched to a gene: 7. The germline gives CDR1 MDHEN, CDR2 SYDVKM. The CDR3 has 14 residues. The CDR3, as DNA: TGTGCCAGCAGGGGCGGACAGGTCTACTATGGCTACACCTTC. The encoded protein is CASRGGQVYYGYTF.

Only one count was recorded for this clone. V and J are TRBV5-1 and TRBJ1-1, with 7 nucleotides matching TRBD1. Germline CDR1 SGHRS, CDR2 YFSETQ. CDR3 size: 16 residues. V dropped 3 bases and J dropped 5; count of bases not matched to a gene: 13. CDR3 in amino acids: CASSSTVAGGITEAFF. CDR3 DNA: TGCGCCAGCAGCTCTACCGTGGCAGGGGGGATAACTGAAGCTTTCTTT.

The CDR3 coding sequence is TGTGCCAGCTCACCAACCCTCCTGGGGAGCACCGGGGAGCTGTTTTTT. Translated: CASSPTLLGSTGELFF. The rearrangement joins TRBV18 to TRBJ2-2; maybe TRBD2 (5 bases). Germline CDR1 and CDR2: KGHSH and LQKENI. The length of the CDR3 is 16 residues. V gave up 2 bases and J gave up 4 bases, with 14 bases separating them.

The J gene is TRBJ2-6, the V gene TRBV5-1, with D possibly matching TRBD2 (5 bases). The CDR3 covers 16 residues. V lost 2 bases, J lost 0 bases, and 9 bases lay in between. Germline CDR1 and CDR2: SGHRS and YFSETQ. Here the CDR3 reads CASSLGRTSGANVLTF. CDR3 nucleotide sequence: TGCGCCAGCAGCTTAGGGAGAACCTCTGGGGCCAACGTCCTGACTTTC.

The chain has TRBV28 and TRBJ1-5; weak D call: TRBD1 (6 bases). The CDR3 is made up of 15 amino acids. Germline values: CDR1 MDHEN, CDR2 SYDVKM. The V end was cut by 3 bases, the J end by 1 base, with 10 bases between. The CDR3 region is CASSFPGVSNQPQHF. DNA of the CDR3: TGTGCCAGCAGTTTCCCAGGGGTCAGCAATCAGCCCCAGCATTTT.

CDR3 region: CASGDPNTGELFF. In nucleotides, the CDR3 is TGTGCCAGCGGGGACCCGAACACCGGGGAGCTGTTTTTT. The J gene is TRBJ2-2, the V gene TRBV28, with D perhaps given as TRBD1 or TRBD2 (5 bases each). CDR3 length equals 13 residues. V gave up 8 bases and J gave up 0 bases, with 7 bases separating them. Germline values: CDR1 MDHEN, CDR2 SYDVKM.

The rearrangement uses TRBV16 and TRBJ2-1; TRBD1 might be the D (6 bases). CDR1 KGHSY and CDR2 FQNENV come from the germline V gene. The CDR3 is 15 amino acids. CDR3 in amino acids: CASGLVRKGGNEQFF. The CDR3 region has the DNA TGTGCTAGTGGTTTGGTACGAAAAGGGGGCAATGAGCAGTTCTTC.

The genes are TRBV30 and TRBJ2-5; D possibly uses TRBD1 or TRBD2 (5 bases each). The CDR3 sequence is 14 residues long. Trimming cost V 4 bases and J 2 bases, with 14 bases left between them. Germline CDR1 and CDR2: GTSNPN and SVGIG (reference sequence). The CDR3 DNA is TGTGCCTGGACTTCGGGGACGGGGCAAGAGACCCAGTACTTC. Translating it yields CAWTSGTGQETQYF.

The V call is TRBV28, the J call TRBJ1-2; the D gene is possibly TRBD1 (6 bases). The germline CDR1 and CDR2 sequences are MDHEN and SYDVKM. Between the trimmed V and J ends, which lost 5 bases and 6 bases, there was a span of 22 bases. This CDR3 has 16 amino acids. The CDR3: CASSIYRDTPVHGYTF. In DNA, the CDR3 is TGTGCCAGCAGTATATACCGGGACACCCCCGTTCATGGCTACACCTTC.

This chain uses TRBV6-8 with TRBJ1-2, with TRBD1 matching over 8 bases. The length of the CDR3 is 16 residues. CDR1 and CDR2 (germline): MNHGY, SAAAGT. Germline trimming cut 5 bases from V and 3 bases from J; bases unmatched to any gene: 11. CDR3 coding DNA: TGTGCCAGCAGTGATTTTCAGGGGGCAAAAGACTATGGCTACACCTTC. It codes for CASSDFQGAKDYGYTF.

The V and J genes are TRBV18 and TRBJ2-3; possible D gene TRBD1, 6 bases. V was clipped by 3 bases and J by 0 bases, with 13 bases between them. This CDR3 contains 16 residues. The V gene's germline CDR1 is KGHSH and CDR2 LQKENI. Here the CDR3 reads CASSPGQITSTDTQYF. The CDR3, as DNA: TGTGCCAGCTCACCCGGACAGATTACTAGCACAGATACGCAGTATTTT.

V usage is TRBV4-1 and J usage is TRBJ2-3; D possibly uses TRBD1 or TRBD2 (5 bases each). This CDR3 contains 15 residues. V shed 3 bases and J shed 3 bases, with 13 bases lying between them. Per germline, CDR1 MGHRA and CDR2 YSYEKL. The CDR3 DNA is TGCGCCAGCAGCCATCGGGGCGTGATGACAGATACGCAGTATTTT. Amino acid sequence: CASSHRGVMTDTQYF.

The rearrangement uses TRBV5-1 and TRBJ1-4; no clear D. The CDR3 totals 15 residues. Germline CDR1 is SGHRS and CDR2 is YFSETQ. V was shortened by 6 bases and J by 4 bases, with 16 bases between the two germline ends. CDR3 DNA sequence: TGCGCCAGCACTGCGGGCAACGGAGTTAATGAAAAACTGTTTTTT. Translated: CASTAGNGVNEKLFF.

The chain couples TRBV5-1 to TRBJ1-3, with 7 bases identical to TRBD1. CDR3 length: 15 amino acids. V lost 0 bases and J lost 7; bases outside the gene matches: 7. CDR1 and CDR2 from the germline V gene are SGHRS and YFSETQ. The CDR3 DNA reads as TGCGCCAGCAGCTTGGTCGGCAGGGGGTCGAACACCATATATTTT. As protein: CASSLVGRGSNTIYF.

This chain joins TRBV7-2 and TRBJ1-2; D call uncertain. Looked up from germline, CDR1 is SGHTA and CDR2 is FQGNSA. Deletions cut 7 bases from V and 1 base from J, with 19 bases between. The CDR3 length is 16 residues. DNA for the CDR3: TGTGCCAGCACGATGATGGAGGTTATCTTTAACTATGGCTACACCTTC. Translation: CASTMMEVIFNYGYTF.

The J gene is TRBJ2-2, the V gene TRBV5-1; D is unresolved. The V end was cut by 2 bases, the J end by 2 bases, with 10 bases between. The CDR3 is 15 amino acids. The germline V gene has CDR1 SGHRS and CDR2 YFSETQ. In DNA form, the CDR3 reads TGCGCCAGCAGCTTACTTCTATTAAACACCGGGGAGCTGTTTTTT. It translates to CASSLLLLNTGELFF.

This clone was recorded once. The chain combines TRBV23-1 with TRBJ2-1; D possibly corresponds to TRBD1 (6 bases). TRBV23-1 qualifies as an ORF whose function is uncertain. The CDR3 runs 13 residues. Trimming stripped 6 bases from V and 9 bases from J, with 15 bases between. The CDR3 DNA is TGCGCCAGCAGCCGGACAGAATCGGGTGAGCAGTTCTTC. Protein sequence: CASSRTESGEQFF.

The genes are TRBV10-2 and TRBJ1-5; no definite D call. Germline-derived CDR1 and CDR2 are WSHSY and SAAADI. CDR3 length equals 12 residues. The V gene lost 1 base and the J gene lost 6 bases, with 4 bases spanning the gap. This CDR3 reads CASSEFGQPQHF. For the CDR3, the DNA is TGCGCCAGCAGTGAGTTCGGTCAGCCCCAGCATTTT.

The chain recombines TRBV6-4 with TRBJ1-4; D is uncertain. Germline V gene lookup returns CDR1 MRHNA and CDR2 SNTAGT. This CDR3 contains 14 residues. Trimming pared 11 bases from V and 4 bases from J, leaving 17 bases between. CDR3 sequence: CAWRLGRYNEKLFF. For the CDR3, the DNA is TGTGCCTGGCGGTTGGGCAGGTATAATGAAAAACTGTTTTTT.

The V and J genes are TRBV5-1 and TRBJ2-7; no clear D gene. V was cut by 0 bases and J by 1 base, with 8 bases left in between. From germline, CDR1 is SGHRS and CDR2 YFSETQ. The CDR3 is made up of 14 amino acids. DNA of the CDR3: TGCGCCAGCAGCTTGGACAGATTATCCTACGAGCAGTACTTC. This encodes CASSLDRLSYEQYF.

This chain joins TRBV5-1 and TRBJ2-5, with 8 positions matching TRBD1. The CDR3 has 14 amino acids. V gave up 0 bases and J gave up 4 bases; unmatched junction bases: 2. The V gene's germline CDR1 is SGHRS and CDR2 YFSETQ. The CDR3 bases are TGCGCCAGCAGCTTGGGGCAGGGGGCAGAGACCCAGTACTTC. Its protein product is CASSLGQGAETQYF. The variable domain in full, with the rest retrieved from reference TRBV5-1 and TRBJ2-5, is KAGVTQTPRYLIKTRGQQVTLSCSPISGHRSVSWYQQTPGQGLQFLFEYFSETQRNKGNFPGRFSGRQFSNSRSEMNVSTLELGDSALYLCASSLGQGAETQYFGPGTRLLVL.

The table lists this clone with a count of one. This rearrangement joins TRBV19 to TRBJ1-4; maybe TRBD1 (5 bases). The CDR3 totals 12 residues. V was clipped by 2 bases and J by 10 bases, with 8 bases between them. The germline gives CDR1 LNHDA, CDR2 SQIVND (reference sequence). CDR3 loop: CASSITGTKLFF. The CDR3 region has the DNA TGTGCCAGTAGTATAACGGGGACAAAACTGTTTTTT. Full variable domain (remainder filled in from reference TRBV19 and TRBJ1-4): DGGITQSPKYLFRKEGQNVTLSCEQNLNHDAMYWYRQDPGQGLRLIYYSQIVNDFQKGDIAEGYSVSREKKESFPLTVTSAQKNPTAFYLCASSITGTKLFFGSGTQLSVL.

The chain joins TRBV6-8 to TRBJ1-1; D might be TRBD1 (5 bases). The V and J ends lost 7 bases and 1 base respectively, with 16 bases between them. Germline V lookup: CDR1 MNHGY, CDR2 SAAAGT. CDR3 length equals 15 residues. The CDR3 DNA reads as TGTGCCAGCACCCCAACAGGACTGAGGAACACTGAAGCTTTCTTT. It specifies CASTPTGLRNTEAFF.